This TCR beta chain was captured in a study of shared clonotypes between healthy human individuals. Genomic DNA from each subset was divided evenly over several immunoSEQ plates. The repertoire was sequenced with immunoSEQ multiplex PCR; TCRdb's copy has only in-frame clones and lacks some. Of 550,000 to 850,000 clones in the sample, 74% were seen once. In this sample, this clone turned up once. The germline V and J ends were trimmed by 2 bases and 6 bases, with 11 bases remaining between them. The CDR3 totals 13 residues. Germline CDR1 is SGHTA and CDR2 is FQGTGA. The rearrangement joins TRBV7-3 to TRBJ2-7; no definite D call. Sequencing input: memory CD4+ T cells sorted from blood. Subset defined: CD45RA-negative fraction. The receptor comes from a woman younger than 45 in good health. The DNA for the CDR3 is TGTGCCAGCAGCTTAGGTTTCCCAGGCGAGCAGTACTTC. Protein sequence: CASSLGFPGEQYF.